A selection of T cell receptor beta chains follows, all from one sample in a study of cytomegalovirus exposure and HLA in healthy donors. Profiled with immunoSEQ multiplex PCR; TCRdb holds only in-frame clones, not every one. The sample contains a few hundred thousand clones, more than 60% of which appear only once. Specimen: PBMCs. Receptors were obtained from a woman younger than 45 in good health and CMV-seronegative. Both conserved end residues are part of each CDR3. A D gene is named only where the DNA matches it firmly. A clone size is listed for some rows: how often the clone was seen (once, few, many), or a class if it is expanded.

v_gene: TRBV2; d_gene: .; abundance: .; j_gene: TRBJ2-7; CDR3nt: TGTGCCAGCAGTGAAGCCTTTCCAGGAGGGTACGAGCAGTACTTC; CDR3aa: CASSEAFPGGYEQYF
v_gene: TRBV11-3; d_gene: .; abundance: .; j_gene: TRBJ2-3; CDR3nt: TGTGCCAGCAGCCTTACTATCAGCACAGATACGCAGTATTTT; CDR3aa: CASSLTISTDTQYF
v_gene: TRBV7-9; d_gene: TRBD2; abundance: .; j_gene: TRBJ2-2; CDR3nt: TGTGCCAGCAGCCTAGGGACTAGCGGGGTGAACACCGGGGAGCTGTTTTTT; CDR3aa: CASSLGTSGVNTGELFF
v_gene: TRBV5-6; d_gene: .; abundance: .; j_gene: TRBJ2-3; CDR3nt: TGTGCCAGCAGCCTCGGGTGGGATACGCAGTATTTT; CDR3aa: CASSLGWDTQYF
v_gene: TRBV30; d_gene: .; abundance: .; j_gene: TRBJ1-1; CDR3nt: TGTGCCTGGAGTGTCCGGGTGAACACTGAAGCTTTCTTT; CDR3aa: CAWSVRVNTEAFF
v_gene: TRBV6-6; d_gene: .; abundance: .; j_gene: TRBJ1-1; CDR3nt: TGTGCCAGCAGTTACAGCGGAAACATGAACACTGAAGCTTTCTTT; CDR3aa: CASSYSGNMNTEAFF
v_gene: TRBV27; d_gene: TRBD1; abundance: few; j_gene: TRBJ1-1; CDR3nt: TGTGCCAGCAGTGCCCCGGGACAGGGTTTTATGGACACTGAAGCTTTCTTT; CDR3aa: CASSAPGQGFMDTEAFF
v_gene: TRBV5-5; d_gene: .; abundance: .; j_gene: TRBJ1-1; CDR3nt: TGTGCCAGCAGCTTGAGGACCACGGGGGAAGCTTTCTTT; CDR3aa: CASSLRTTGEAFF
v_gene: TRBV5-1; d_gene: .; abundance: .; j_gene: TRBJ1-1; CDR3nt: TGCGCCAGCGCTCTCCTCGGAGGGACCACTGAAGCTTTCTTT; CDR3aa: CASALLGGTTEAFF
v_gene: TRBV7-8; d_gene: TRBD1; abundance: .; j_gene: TRBJ1-1; CDR3nt: TGTGCCAGCAGCTTAGCCCAGGGACAGGGGACGAACACTGAAGCTTTCTTT; CDR3aa: CASSLAQGQGTNTEAFF
v_gene: TRBV29-1; d_gene: TRBD2; abundance: .; j_gene: TRBJ2-5; CDR3nt: TGCAGCGTTGAAGAAAGTGGACTAGCGGGGGGGTGGCAAGAGACCCAGTACTTC; CDR3aa: CSVEESGLAGGWQETQYF
v_gene: TRBV5-1; d_gene: .; abundance: .; j_gene: TRBJ1-2; CDR3nt: TGCGCCAGCACTGAGGGTTCAACTAACTATGGCTACACCTTC; CDR3aa: CASTEGSTNYGYTF
v_gene: TRBV5-5; d_gene: TRBD1; abundance: once; j_gene: TRBJ2-7; CDR3nt: TGTGCCAGCAGCTTGGGGACAGGGACCTACGAGCAGTACTTC; CDR3aa: CASSLGTGTYEQYF
v_gene: TRBV6-5; d_gene: .; abundance: .; j_gene: TRBJ1-5; CDR3nt: TGTGCCAGCAGTTACGGGACAAGCACAGATACGCAGCATTTT; CDR3aa: CASSYGTSTDTQHF
v_gene: TRBV30; d_gene: .; abundance: .; j_gene: TRBJ1-3; CDR3nt: TGTGCCTTTGGAGTGGCTGGAAACACCATATATTTT; CDR3aa: CAFGVAGNTIYF
v_gene: TRBV7-9; d_gene: TRBD2; abundance: .; j_gene: TRBJ2-3; CDR3nt: TGTGCCAGCAGCTTAACGGGGGGGGCCAATACGCAGTATTTT; CDR3aa: CASSLTGGANTQYF
v_gene: TRBV11-2; d_gene: .; abundance: .; j_gene: TRBJ2-1; CDR3nt: TGTGCCAGCAGCTCAGGGTTCTTTCCGTTCTTC; CDR3aa: CASSSGFFPFF
v_gene: TRBV2; d_gene: .; abundance: few; j_gene: TRBJ2-1; CDR3nt: TGTGCCAGCAACTGGTACTACAATGAGCAGTTCTTC; CDR3aa: CASNWYYNEQFF
v_gene: TRBV5-8; d_gene: .; abundance: .; j_gene: TRBJ2-7; CDR3nt: TGTGCCAGCAGCTCGGGAAGGCGGGGTAGCTCCTACGAGCAGTACTTC; CDR3aa: CASSSGRRGSSYEQYF
v_gene: TRBV29-1; d_gene: TRBD2; abundance: .; j_gene: TRBJ2-1; CDR3nt: TGCAGCGTTGACCTAGCGGGAGGATACAATGAGCAGTTCTTC; CDR3aa: CSVDLAGGYNEQFF
v_gene: TRBV6-4; d_gene: TRBD2; abundance: .; j_gene: TRBJ2-1; CDR3nt: TGTGCCAGCAGCTCAAGCGGGAGGCAGTTCTTC; CDR3aa: CASSSSGRQFF
v_gene: TRBV18; d_gene: TRBD2; abundance: .; j_gene: TRBJ2-5; CDR3nt: TGTGCCAGCTCACCGCTAGCGGGAGGTGAGACCCAGTACTTC; CDR3aa: CASSPLAGGETQYF
v_gene: TRBV30; d_gene: .; abundance: .; j_gene: TRBJ2-2; CDR3nt: TGTGCCTGGACTGGTGGGGGGTCCGGGGAGCTGTTTTTT; CDR3aa: CAWTGGGSGELFF
v_gene: TRBV5-8; d_gene: TRBD1; abundance: .; j_gene: TRBJ1-2; CDR3nt: TGTGCCAGCAGCTTGGATACCAGGGGGTACTATGGCTACACCTTC; CDR3aa: CASSLDTRGYYGYTF
v_gene: TRBV10-1; d_gene: .; abundance: .; j_gene: TRBJ1-6; CDR3nt: TGCGCCAGCAGTGACGGCCAACCTAGTTCACCCCTCCACTTT; CDR3aa: CASSDGQPSSPLHF
v_gene: TRBV9; d_gene: .; abundance: few; j_gene: TRBJ2-7; CDR3nt: TGTGCCAGCAGCGTAAGATTCGAGGCCTACGAGCAGTACTTC; CDR3aa: CASSVRFEAYEQYF
v_gene: TRBV9; d_gene: .; abundance: .; j_gene: TRBJ1-2; CDR3nt: TGTGCCAGCAGCCCACCGTCCGCCGGCTATGGCTACACCTTC; CDR3aa: CASSPPSAGYGYTF
v_gene: TRBV5-5; d_gene: .; abundance: .; j_gene: TRBJ1-2; CDR3nt: TGTGCCAGCAGCTTGGCGAGCGAAGGCGGCGACTATGGCTACACCTTC; CDR3aa: CASSLASEGGDYGYTF
v_gene: TRBV6-1; d_gene: TRBD1; abundance: .; j_gene: TRBJ1-1; CDR3nt: TGTGCCAGCAGAAGTTCGGGACAGGGGAACACTGAAGCTTTCTTT; CDR3aa: CASRSSGQGNTEAFF
v_gene: TRBV5-4; d_gene: TRBD1; abundance: .; j_gene: TRBJ1-5; CDR3nt: TGTGCCAGCAGCTTGGCCTGTTGGACAGGGAGGTTTGGCAATCAGCCCCAGCATTTT; CDR3aa: CASSLACWTGRFGNQPQHF
v_gene: TRBV5-1; d_gene: TRBD1; abundance: .; j_gene: TRBJ2-1; CDR3nt: TGCGCCAGCAGCTTTTTAGGGGGCAGCGACAATGAGCAGTTCTTC; CDR3aa: CASSFLGGSDNEQFF
v_gene: TRBV11-3; d_gene: .; abundance: .; j_gene: TRBJ1-1; CDR3nt: TGTGCCAGCAGCCTGGGCAGGGCACCTTTCTTT; CDR3aa: CASSLGRAPFF
v_gene: TRBV7-8; d_gene: .; abundance: .; j_gene: TRBJ2-5; CDR3nt: TGTGCCAGCAGCTTACAGGGAGGACATTCGGAGACCCAGTACTTC; CDR3aa: CASSLQGGHSETQYF
v_gene: TRBV6-1; d_gene: .; abundance: .; j_gene: TRBJ2-7; CDR3nt: TGTGCCAGCGGTCGGGACTCCCCGTCCGCGGGCGAGCAGTACTTC; CDR3aa: CASGRDSPSAGEQYF
v_gene: TRBV6-1; d_gene: .; abundance: .; j_gene: TRBJ1-1; CDR3nt: TGTGCCAGCAGTAGCGGGACATGGGAAGCTTTCTTT; CDR3aa: CASSSGTWEAFF
v_gene: TRBV11-2; d_gene: .; abundance: .; j_gene: TRBJ1-6; CDR3nt: TGTGCCAGCAGCTTAGATTTGCCCAGCTCCTATAATTCACCCCTCCACTTT; CDR3aa: CASSLDLPSSYNSPLHF
v_gene: TRBV5-1; d_gene: .; abundance: .; j_gene: TRBJ2-2; CDR3nt: TGCGCCAGCAGCTTGTCTTCCCGGGACACCGGGGAGCTGTTTTTT; CDR3aa: CASSLSSRDTGELFF
v_gene: TRBV27; d_gene: TRBD2; abundance: .; j_gene: TRBJ2-2; CDR3nt: TGTGACAGCAGTTCTGATATAGCGGGAGTCGGCACCGGGGAGCTGTTTTTT; CDR3aa: CDSSSDIAGVGTGELFF
v_gene: TRBV10-3; d_gene: TRBD1; abundance: .; j_gene: TRBJ1-5; CDR3nt: TGTGCCGTGTCCCGGGACAGGGACAATCAGCCCCAGCATTTT; CDR3aa: CAVSRDRDNQPQHF
v_gene: TRBV9; d_gene: TRBD1; abundance: .; j_gene: TRBJ1-3; CDR3nt: TGTGCCAGCAGCGTTTCCGGGACAGGGGCAGGAAACACCATATATTTT; CDR3aa: CASSVSGTGAGNTIYF
v_gene: TRBV19; d_gene: .; abundance: .; j_gene: TRBJ1-3; CDR3nt: TGTGCCAGTACGGTTGGAAACACCATATATTTT; CDR3aa: CASTVGNTIYF
v_gene: TRBV5-6; d_gene: .; abundance: .; j_gene: TRBJ2-7; CDR3nt: TGTGCCAGCAGCTTGAGAGGCAGTGGCTCCTACGAGCAGTACTTC; CDR3aa: CASSLRGSGSYEQYF
v_gene: TRBV6-6; d_gene: .; abundance: once; j_gene: TRBJ1-5; CDR3nt: TGTGCCAGCAGCGTACAGGCCCATCAGCCCCAGCATTTT; CDR3aa: CASSVQAHQPQHF
v_gene: TRBV5-3; d_gene: TRBD2; abundance: .; j_gene: TRBJ2-1; CDR3nt: TGTGCCTGGGTCGGACTAGCGGGAGGCTTGTCCTACAATGAGCAGTTCTTC; CDR3aa: CAWVGLAGGLSYNEQFF
v_gene: TRBV27; d_gene: .; abundance: .; j_gene: TRBJ1-1; CDR3nt: TGTGCCAGCAGTTTTGGGGGAGGGAACACTGAAGCTTTCTTT; CDR3aa: CASSFGGGNTEAFF
v_gene: TRBV6-1; d_gene: .; abundance: .; j_gene: TRBJ2-7; CDR3nt: TGTGCCAGCACGAGGGCCTCCTACGAGCAGTACTTC; CDR3aa: CASTRASYEQYF
v_gene: TRBV10-3; d_gene: TRBD2; abundance: .; j_gene: TRBJ2-1; CDR3nt: TGTGCCATCAGGAAGCGGGAGCGCTACAATGAGCAGTTCTTC; CDR3aa: CAIRKRERYNEQFF
v_gene: TRBV6-5; d_gene: .; abundance: .; j_gene: TRBJ2-7; CDR3nt: TGTGCCAGCAGTTACGGGTGGGGCTTTTCTTCCTACGAGCAGTACTTC; CDR3aa: CASSYGWGFSSYEQYF
v_gene: TRBV4-2; d_gene: TRBD2; abundance: .; j_gene: TRBJ2-5; CDR3nt: TGTGCCAGCAGCCCCAAAAGACTAGCGGGGGGTTTGCAAGAGACCCAGTACTTC; CDR3aa: CASSPKRLAGGLQETQYF
v_gene: TRBV25-1; d_gene: .; abundance: .; j_gene: TRBJ1-1; CDR3nt: TGTGCCAGCATCGGTCCCAGGGCTGAAGCTTTCTTT; CDR3aa: CASIGPRAEAFF
v_gene: TRBV5-1; d_gene: TRBD2; abundance: .; j_gene: TRBJ2-3; CDR3nt: TGCGCCAGCAGCTTGTCCCACGGGAGGATGGATACGCAGTATTTT; CDR3aa: CASSLSHGRMDTQYF
v_gene: TRBV5-8; d_gene: .; abundance: .; j_gene: TRBJ1-4; CDR3nt: TGTGCCAGCAGCTTGGGCAGGGGAGGGAATGAAAAACTGTTTTTT; CDR3aa: CASSLGRGGNEKLFF
v_gene: TRBV7-8; d_gene: .; abundance: .; j_gene: TRBJ1-1; CDR3nt: TGTGCCAGCAGCTTAAGGACCGGGGGGGGCACTGAAGCTTTCTTT; CDR3aa: CASSLRTGGGTEAFF
v_gene: TRBV7-9; d_gene: TRBD1; abundance: .; j_gene: TRBJ1-2; CDR3nt: TGTGCCAGCAGCTTAGTCGGACAGGGGGCGCATGGCTACACCTTC; CDR3aa: CASSLVGQGAHGYTF
v_gene: TRBV19; d_gene: TRBD1; abundance: .; j_gene: TRBJ1-5; CDR3nt: TGTGCCAGTAGTATACAGGGACAGGGCAATCAGCCCCAGCATTTT; CDR3aa: CASSIQGQGNQPQHF
v_gene: TRBV29-1; d_gene: .; abundance: .; j_gene: TRBJ2-1; CDR3nt: TGCAGCGTCTCAGATTACAATGAGCAGTTCTTC; CDR3aa: CSVSDYNEQFF
v_gene: TRBV4-1; d_gene: .; abundance: .; j_gene: TRBJ1-2; CDR3nt: TGCGCCAGCAGCCTCTGGGACACTAACTATGGCTACACCTTC; CDR3aa: CASSLWDTNYGYTF
v_gene: TRBV2; d_gene: TRBD1; abundance: .; j_gene: TRBJ2-5; CDR3nt: TGTGCCAGCAGTGAAGGGACCAGGGGGGAGACCCAGTACTTC; CDR3aa: CASSEGTRGETQYF